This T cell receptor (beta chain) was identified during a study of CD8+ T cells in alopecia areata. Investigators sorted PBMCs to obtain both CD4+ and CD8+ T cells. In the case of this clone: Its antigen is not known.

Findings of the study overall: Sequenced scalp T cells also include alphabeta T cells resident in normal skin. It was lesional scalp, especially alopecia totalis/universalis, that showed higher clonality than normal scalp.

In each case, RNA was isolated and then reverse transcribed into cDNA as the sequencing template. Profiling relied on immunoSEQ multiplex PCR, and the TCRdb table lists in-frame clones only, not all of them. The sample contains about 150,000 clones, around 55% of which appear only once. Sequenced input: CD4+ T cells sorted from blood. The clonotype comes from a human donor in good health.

The CDR3 region is CACRDSSGANVLTF. The CDR3 DNA reads as TGTGCCTGCCGGGACAGCTCTGGGGCCAACGTCCTGACTTTC. The chain has TRBV30 and TRBJ2-6, with 7 nucleotides matching TRBD1. V dropped 6 bases and J dropped 0; count of bases not matched to a gene: 2. The length of the CDR3 is 14 residues. Germline V CDR1 and CDR2: GTSNPN, SVGIG (reference sequence).